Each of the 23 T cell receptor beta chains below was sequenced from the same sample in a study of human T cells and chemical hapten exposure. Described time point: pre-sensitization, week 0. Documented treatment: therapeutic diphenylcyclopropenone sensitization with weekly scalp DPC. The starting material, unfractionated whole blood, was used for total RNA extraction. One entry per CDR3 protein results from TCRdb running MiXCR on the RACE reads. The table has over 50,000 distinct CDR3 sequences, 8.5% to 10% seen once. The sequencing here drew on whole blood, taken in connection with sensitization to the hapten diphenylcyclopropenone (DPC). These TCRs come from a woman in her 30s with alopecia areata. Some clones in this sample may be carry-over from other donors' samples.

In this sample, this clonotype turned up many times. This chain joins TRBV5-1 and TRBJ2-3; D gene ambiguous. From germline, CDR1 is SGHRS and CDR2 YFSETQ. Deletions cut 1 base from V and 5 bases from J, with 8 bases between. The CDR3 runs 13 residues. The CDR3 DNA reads TGCGCCAGCAGCTTGAGGATGGGAGATACGCAGTATTTT. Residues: CASSLRMGDTQYF.

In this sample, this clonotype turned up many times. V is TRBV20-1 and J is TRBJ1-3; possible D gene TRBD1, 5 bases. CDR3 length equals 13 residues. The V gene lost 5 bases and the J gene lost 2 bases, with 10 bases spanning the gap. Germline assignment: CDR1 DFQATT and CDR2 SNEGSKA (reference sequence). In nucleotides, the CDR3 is TGCAGTGCTTCCAGGGATCCTGGAAACACCATATATTTT. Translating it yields CSASRDPGNTIYF.

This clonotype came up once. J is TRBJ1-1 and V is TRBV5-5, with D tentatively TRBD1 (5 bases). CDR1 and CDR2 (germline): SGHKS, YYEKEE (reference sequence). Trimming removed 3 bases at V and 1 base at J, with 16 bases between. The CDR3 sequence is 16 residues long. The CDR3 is CASSYPTGARNTEAFF. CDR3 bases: TGTGCCAGCAGCTATCCAACTGGGGCCCGGAACACTGAAGCTTTCTTT. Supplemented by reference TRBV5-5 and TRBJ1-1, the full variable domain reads DAGVTQSPTHLIKTRGQQVTLRCSPISGHKSVSWYQQVLGQGPQFIFQYYEKEERGRGNFPDRFSARQFPNYSSELNVNALLLGDSALYLCASSYPTGARNTEAFFGQGTRLTVV.

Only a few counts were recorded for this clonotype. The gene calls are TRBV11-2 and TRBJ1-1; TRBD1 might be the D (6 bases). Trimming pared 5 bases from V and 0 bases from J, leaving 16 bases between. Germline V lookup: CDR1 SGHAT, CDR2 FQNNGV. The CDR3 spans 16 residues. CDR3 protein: CASSRWGQGMNTEAFF. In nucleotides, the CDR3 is TGTGCCAGCAGCCGGTGGGGTCAGGGGATGAACACTGAAGCTTTCTTT.

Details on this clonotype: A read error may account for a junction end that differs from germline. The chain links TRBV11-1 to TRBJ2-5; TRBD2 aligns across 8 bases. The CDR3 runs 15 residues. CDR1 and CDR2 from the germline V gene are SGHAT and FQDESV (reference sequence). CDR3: CASSLAPGGQETQYF. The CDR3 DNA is TGTGCCAGCAGCCTAGCGCCGGGGGGGCAAGAGACCCAGTACTTC.

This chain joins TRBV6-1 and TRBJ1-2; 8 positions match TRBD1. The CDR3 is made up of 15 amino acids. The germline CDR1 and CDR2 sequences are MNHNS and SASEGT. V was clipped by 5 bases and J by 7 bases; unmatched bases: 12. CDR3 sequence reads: CASSRDRLTLGGYTF. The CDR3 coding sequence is TGTGCCAGCAGTCGGGACAGGTTAACACTGGGTGGCTACACCTTC.

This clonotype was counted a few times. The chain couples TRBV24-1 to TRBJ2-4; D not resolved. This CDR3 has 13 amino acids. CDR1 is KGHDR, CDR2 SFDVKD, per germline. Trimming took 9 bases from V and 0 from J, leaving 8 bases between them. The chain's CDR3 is CATSDGAKNIQYF. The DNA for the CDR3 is TGTGCCACCTCAGACGGAGCCAAAAACATTCAGTACTTC.

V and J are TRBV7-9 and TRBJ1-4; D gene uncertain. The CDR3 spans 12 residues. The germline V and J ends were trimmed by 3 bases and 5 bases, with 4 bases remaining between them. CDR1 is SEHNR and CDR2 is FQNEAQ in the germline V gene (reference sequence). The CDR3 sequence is CASSLGNEKLFF. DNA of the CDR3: TGTGCCAGCAGCTTGGGAAATGAAAAACTGTTTTTT.

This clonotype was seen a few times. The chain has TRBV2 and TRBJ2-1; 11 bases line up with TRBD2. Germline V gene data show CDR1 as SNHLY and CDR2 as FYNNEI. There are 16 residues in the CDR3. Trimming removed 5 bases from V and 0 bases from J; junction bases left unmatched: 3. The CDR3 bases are TGTGCCAGCAGTCGACTAGCGGGGCTCTCCTACAATGAGCAGTTCTTC. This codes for CASSRLAGLSYNEQFF.

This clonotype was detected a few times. CDR3: CASSQPPGTGKDSPLHF. Here the CDR3 DNA reads TGTGCCAGCAGCCAACCCCCCGGGACAGGGAAGGATTCACCCCTCCACTTT. The J gene is TRBJ1-6, the V gene TRBV7-9; 9 bases agree with TRBD1. The trim removed 5 bases at V and 8 bases at J, leaving 13 bases unmatched. There are 17 residues in the CDR3. Looked up from germline, CDR1 is SEHNR and CDR2 is FQNEAQ (reference sequence).

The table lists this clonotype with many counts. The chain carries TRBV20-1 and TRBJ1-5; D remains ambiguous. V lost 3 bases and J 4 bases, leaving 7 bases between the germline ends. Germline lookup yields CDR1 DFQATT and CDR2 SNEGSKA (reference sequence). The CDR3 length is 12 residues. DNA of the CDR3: TGCAGTGCTAGTAGCCGGAATCAGCCCCAGCATTTT. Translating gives CSASSRNQPQHF.

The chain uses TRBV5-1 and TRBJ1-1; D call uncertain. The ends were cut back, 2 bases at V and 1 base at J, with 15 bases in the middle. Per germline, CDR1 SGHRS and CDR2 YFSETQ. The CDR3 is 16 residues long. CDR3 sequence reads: CASSFDTNTANTEAFF. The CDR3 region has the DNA TGCGCCAGCAGCTTTGACACGAACACTGCGAACACTGAAGCTTTCTTT.

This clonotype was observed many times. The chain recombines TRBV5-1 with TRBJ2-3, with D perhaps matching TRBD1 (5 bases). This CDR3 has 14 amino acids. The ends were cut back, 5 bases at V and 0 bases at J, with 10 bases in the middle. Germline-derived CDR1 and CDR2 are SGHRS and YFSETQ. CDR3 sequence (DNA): TGCGCCAGCAGGACAGAACCTAGCACAGATACGCAGTATTTT. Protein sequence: CASRTEPSTDTQYF.

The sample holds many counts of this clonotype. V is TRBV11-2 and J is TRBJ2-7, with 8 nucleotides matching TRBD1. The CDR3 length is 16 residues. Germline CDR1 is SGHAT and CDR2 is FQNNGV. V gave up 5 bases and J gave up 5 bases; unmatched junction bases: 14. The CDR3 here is CASSRPGQAPSNEQYF. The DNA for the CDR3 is TGTGCCAGCAGCCGTCCGGGACAGGCCCCTAGTAACGAGCAGTACTTC.

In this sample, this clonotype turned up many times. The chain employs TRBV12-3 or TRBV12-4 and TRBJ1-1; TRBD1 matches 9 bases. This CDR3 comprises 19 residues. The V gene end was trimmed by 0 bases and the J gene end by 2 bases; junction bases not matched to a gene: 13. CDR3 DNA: TGTGCCAGCAGTTTAGCGCTCTGGACAGGGGTAACAGGTAACACTGAAGCTTTCTTT. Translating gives CASSLALWTGVTGNTEAFF.

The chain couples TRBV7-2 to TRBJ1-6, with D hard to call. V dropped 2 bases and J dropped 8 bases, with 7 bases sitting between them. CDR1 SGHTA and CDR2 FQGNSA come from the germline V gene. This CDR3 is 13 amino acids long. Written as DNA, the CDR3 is TGTGCCAGCAGCTTACTTCGAGATTCACCCCTCCACTTT. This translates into CASSLLRDSPLHF.

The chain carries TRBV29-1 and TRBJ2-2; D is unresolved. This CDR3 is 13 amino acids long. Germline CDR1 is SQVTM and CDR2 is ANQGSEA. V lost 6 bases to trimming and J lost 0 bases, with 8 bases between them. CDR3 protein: CSVSTANTGELFF. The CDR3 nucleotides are TGCAGCGTCTCGACCGCGAACACCGGGGAGCTGTTTTTT.

CDR3 coding DNA: TGTGCCAGCAGCTTTGTGATAGGGGGTCGCTACAATGAGCAGTTCTTC. This encodes CASSFVIGGRYNEQFF. The V call is TRBV7-9, the J call TRBJ2-1; D may be TRBD1 (6 bases). Per the germline V gene, CDR1 is SEHNR and CDR2 is FQNEAQ (reference sequence). The CDR3 consists of 16 residues. V shed 3 bases and J shed 3 bases, with 15 bases lying between them.

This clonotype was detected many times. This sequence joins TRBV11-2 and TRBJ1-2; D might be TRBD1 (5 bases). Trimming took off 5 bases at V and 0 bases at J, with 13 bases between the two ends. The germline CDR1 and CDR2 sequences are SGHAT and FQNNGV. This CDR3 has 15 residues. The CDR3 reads CASSPGPEPNYGYTF. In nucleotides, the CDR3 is TGTGCCAGCAGCCCGGGACCCGAACCTAACTATGGCTACACCTTC.

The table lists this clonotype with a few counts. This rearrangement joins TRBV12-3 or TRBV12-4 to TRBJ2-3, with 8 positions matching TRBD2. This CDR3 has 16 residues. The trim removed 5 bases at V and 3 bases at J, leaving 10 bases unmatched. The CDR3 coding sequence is TGTGCCAGCAGTGCTGGACTAGCAGAATGTACAGATACGCAGTATTTT. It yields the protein CASSAGLAECTDTQYF.

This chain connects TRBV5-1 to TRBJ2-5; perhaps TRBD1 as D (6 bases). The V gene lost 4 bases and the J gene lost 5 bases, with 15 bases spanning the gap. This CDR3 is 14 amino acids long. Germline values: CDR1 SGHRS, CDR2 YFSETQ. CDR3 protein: CASSLGTPAETQYF. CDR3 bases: TGCGCCAGCAGCCTCGGGACACCCGCCGAGACCCAGTACTTC.

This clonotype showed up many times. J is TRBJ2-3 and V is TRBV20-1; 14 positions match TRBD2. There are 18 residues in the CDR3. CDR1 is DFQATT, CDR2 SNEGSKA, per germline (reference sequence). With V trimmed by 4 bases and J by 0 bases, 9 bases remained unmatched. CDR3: CSATRLAGGPGSTDTQYF. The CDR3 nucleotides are TGCAGTGCTACCCGACTAGCGGGGGGGCCGGGAAGCACAGATACGCAGTATTTT.

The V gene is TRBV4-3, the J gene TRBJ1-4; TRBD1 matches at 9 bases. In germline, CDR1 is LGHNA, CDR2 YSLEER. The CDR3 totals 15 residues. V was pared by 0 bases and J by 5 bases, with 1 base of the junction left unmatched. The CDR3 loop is CASSQEGQGNEKLFF. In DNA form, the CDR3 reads TGCGCCAGCAGCCAAGAAGGACAGGGGAATGAAAAACTGTTTTTT.